Following are 25 T cell receptor beta chains from one sample sequenced in a study of cytomegalovirus exposure and HLA in healthy donors. It was with 60 Vbeta and 13 Jbeta primers that the PCR ran. Only in-frame clones appear in the TCRdb table, and some are missing; sequencing was by immunoSEQ multiplex PCR. This table holds 100,000 to 150,000 clones, over 65% found once. Sequenced: PBMCs. The origin of the receptors is a woman between 50 and 59 years old in good health and CMV-seropositive.

V gene TRBV2 combines with J gene TRBJ1-3; D is uncertain. CDR3 length: 15 residues. CDR1 is SNHLY, CDR2 FYNNEI, per germline. V was cut by 3 bases and J by 5 bases, with 14 bases left in between. The CDR3 protein is CASSDRLGSRNTIYF. CDR3 nucleotide sequence: TGTGCCAGCAGTGACAGGTTGGGTTCGCGAAACACCATATATTTT.

The chain recombines TRBV5-1 with TRBJ1-1; 8 nucleotides agree with TRBD1. CDR3 length equals 15 residues. Trimming removed 1 base from V and 6 bases from J; junction bases left unmatched: 8. Germline V gene sequence: CDR1 SGHRS, CDR2 YFSETQ. The CDR3 DNA reads TGCGCCAGCAGCTTGCAAGCCGACAGGGGCTCTGAAGCTTTCTTT. It translates to CASSLQADRGSEAFF.

V is TRBV5-1 and J is TRBJ2-3, with 7 bases matching TRBD1. The germline V gene encodes CDR1 SGHRS and CDR2 YFSETQ. With 1 base clipped from V and 4 bases from J, the junction kept 3 bases outside the gene matches. This CDR3 is 14 amino acids long. DNA for the CDR3: TGCGCCAGCAGCTTGACCACAGGGGCAGATACGCAGTATTTT. Translation gives CASSLTTGADTQYF.

V is TRBV4-2 and J is TRBJ1-1; maybe TRBD1 (5 bases). The CDR3 loop spans 14 amino acids. V was pared by 0 bases and J by 1 base, with 6 bases between. The germline CDR1 and CDR2 sequences are LGHNA and YNFKEQ. CDR3 DNA sequence: TGTGCCAGCAGCCAAGAAAGGGGGAACACTGAAGCTTTCTTT. This sequence encodes CASSQERGNTEAFF.

This rearrangement joins TRBV18 to TRBJ1-4; D is unclear. Trimming shortened V by 3 bases and J by 0 bases, and 8 bases separated the two germline ends. Germline V gene data show CDR1 as KGHSH and CDR2 as LQKENI. This CDR3 region has 15 residues. The DNA for the CDR3 is TGTGCCAGCTCACCTCTAGGCACAACTAATGAAAAACTGTTTTTT. Translating gives CASSPLGTTNEKLFF. The full variable domain, completed using reference TRBV18 and TRBJ1-4, is NAGVMQNPRHLVRRRGQEARLRCSPMKGHSHVYWYRQLPEEGLKFMVYLQKENIIDESGMPKERFSAEFPKEGPSILRIQQVVRGDSAAYFCASSPLGTTNEKLFFGSGTQLSVL.

The V and J genes are TRBV29-1 and TRBJ1-2, with no clear D. V was cut by 2 bases and J by 1 base, with 2 bases left in between. Germline V gene data show CDR1 as SQVTM and CDR2 as ANQGSEA. The CDR3 has 11 residues. The CDR3, as DNA: TGCAGCGTTGAACTTAACTATGGCTACACCTTC. The encoded protein is CSVELNYGYTF.

This sequence joins TRBV11-3 and TRBJ2-7; 9 bases map to TRBD1. Germline-derived CDR1 and CDR2 are SGHNT and YENEEA. The V segment lost 5 bases and the J segment 1 base; nucleotides outside the gene matches: 3. This CDR3 is 14 amino acids long. CDR3 coding DNA: TGTGCCAGCAGCCCGGGACAGGGATCCTACGAGCAGTACTTC. It encodes CASSPGQGSYEQYF.

This clone has only a few counts. An end of the junction differs from the germline gene, which may be a read error. The rearrangement joins TRBV20-1 to TRBJ1-2; D not certain. The germline gives CDR1 DFQATT, CDR2 SNEGSKA (reference sequence). The CDR3 spans 9 residues. For the CDR3, the DNA is TGCAGTGCCCCCGGCGGCCCCATCTTC. It yields the protein CSAPGGPIF.

The chain has TRBV27 and TRBJ1-2; 8 bases agree with TRBD1. The CDR3 covers 14 residues. Germline V gene data show CDR1 as MNHEY and CDR2 as SMNVEV (reference sequence). V lost 5 bases and J lost 4; bases outside the gene matches: 6. CDR3 in DNA: TGTGCCAGCAGTCGAGGACAGGGAGTCTATGGCTACACCTTC. It encodes CASSRGQGVYGYTF.

This clone appeared a few times. This sequence joins TRBV27 and TRBJ2-2; 9 bases map to TRBD2. CDR3 length equals 17 residues. The V segment lost 4 bases and the J segment 5 bases; nucleotides outside the gene matches: 11. Looked up from germline, CDR1 is MNHEY and CDR2 is SMNVEV (reference sequence). CDR3 amino acids: CASSSPSGLAGTGELFF. CDR3 in DNA: TGTGCCAGCAGTTCCCCCTCCGGTCTAGCGGGGACCGGGGAGCTGTTTTTT.

CDR3 in amino acids: CASKQGQGSYGYTF. The CDR3 coding sequence is TGTGCCAGCAAGCAGGGACAGGGAAGCTATGGCTACACCTTC. The chain uses TRBV28 and TRBJ1-2, with 9 bases matching TRBD1. V shed 7 bases and J 4 bases; nucleotides not matched to a gene: 7. The length of the CDR3 is 14 residues. Per germline, CDR1 MDHEN and CDR2 SYDVKM.

The chain links TRBV6-1 to TRBJ1-5, with D tentatively TRBD1 (5 bases). The CDR3 extends over 13 amino acids. Germline CDR1 reads MNHNS; CDR2 reads SASEGT. Trimming removed 10 bases from V and 7 bases from J, with 17 bases in between. The CDR3 loop is CATRPNGGQPQHF. CDR3 bases: TGTGCCACACGCCCGAACGGGGGACAGCCCCAGCATTTT.

The chain combines TRBV7-2 with TRBJ2-5; 9 bases line up with TRBD1. Germline CDR1 is SGHTA and CDR2 is FQGNSA. The V gene end was trimmed by 1 base and the J gene end by 5 bases; junction bases not matched to a gene: 8. The CDR3 is 16 amino acids. This CDR3 reads CASSLGATGGLETQYF. In DNA, the CDR3 is TGTGCCAGCAGCTTAGGTGCGACAGGGGGTTTGGAGACCCAGTACTTC.

The chain recombines TRBV6-1 with TRBJ2-1; 8 nucleotides align to TRBD1. CDR3 length: 14 amino acids. In germline, CDR1 is MNHNS, CDR2 SASEGT. V lost 4 bases and J lost 3; bases outside the gene matches: 2. CDR3 nucleotide sequence: TGTGCCAGCAGTGGGGACAGGTTCTACAATGAGCAGTTCTTC. Its translation: CASSGDRFYNEQFF.

V is TRBV1 and J is TRBJ1-5. TRBV1 is flagged as a pseudogene. The CDR3 spans 17 residues. The chain's CDR3 is CTSSQAPAGAGNQPQHF. CDR3 DNA: TGCACCAGCAGCCAAGCCCCCGCGGGGGCGGGCAATCAGCCCCAGCATTTT.

The chain has TRBV28 and TRBJ2-3, with 8 bases that match TRBD1. Germline CDR1 is MDHEN and CDR2 is SYDVKM. The V and J ends lost 4 bases and 2 bases, in that order; junction bases with no gene match: 14. The CDR3 sequence is 18 residues long. DNA for the CDR3: TGTGCCAGCAGTTCATCTACAGGGGGAAGGGAGGACACAGATACGCAGTATTTT. Translated: CASSSSTGGREDTDTQYF.

The chain recombines TRBV19 with TRBJ1-6; tentatively, D is TRBD1 (5 bases). The germline CDR1 and CDR2 sequences are LNHDA and SQIVND (reference sequence). Between the trimmed V and J ends, which lost 5 bases and 6 bases, there was a span of 17 bases. There are 16 residues in the CDR3. The CDR3 region has the DNA TGTGCCAGTAGTTCGGGTGGTCAGGGTGGTAATTCACCCCTCCACTTT. Its protein is CASSSGGQGGNSPLHF.

The count of this clone is one. The chain links TRBV2 to TRBJ1-2, with D possibly being TRBD1 (5 bases). CDR1 is SNHLY, CDR2 FYNNEI, per germline. V lost 2 bases and J 4 bases, leaving 5 bases between the germline ends. CDR3 length: 12 residues. The CDR3 nucleotides are TGTGCCAGCAGTGAAACAGGCTATGGCTACACCTTC. This translates into CASSETGYGYTF.

J is TRBJ2-1 and V is TRBV5-1, with 13 nucleotides matching TRBD2. The V gene's germline CDR1 is SGHRS and CDR2 YFSETQ. V dropped 5 bases and J dropped 8; count of bases not matched to a gene: 4. The length of the CDR3 is 14 residues. CDR3 sequence reads: CASRTSGGFHEQFF. The CDR3 DNA sequence: TGCGCCAGCAGGACTAGCGGGGGGTTCCATGAGCAGTTCTTC.

This chain links TRBV29-1 with TRBJ1-1, with D uncertain. The length of the CDR3 is 12 residues. V dropped 7 bases and J dropped 2 bases, with 11 bases sitting between them. Germline V gene lookup returns CDR1 SQVTM and CDR2 ANQGSEA. The CDR3 nucleotides are TGCAGCGCTGATGCAACAAACACTGAAGCTTTCTTT. Residues: CSADATNTEAFF.

The V and J genes are TRBV7-9 and TRBJ2-7; TRBD2 is a possible D gene (6 bases). The CDR3 contains 15 residues. V was pared by 1 base and J by 4 bases, with 14 bases between. Germline V gene sequence: CDR1 SEHNR, CDR2 FQNEAQ (reference sequence). The CDR3, as DNA: TGTGCCAGCAGCTTAGTATCAGCTGGAGGGTACGAGCAGTACTTC. This encodes CASSLVSAGGYEQYF.

The table lists this clone with a few counts. The V and J genes are TRBV7-2 and TRBJ1-1; D not certain. This CDR3 has 15 residues. Germline V lookup: CDR1 SGHTA, CDR2 FQGNSA. Trimming took off 1 base at V and 1 base at J, with 10 bases between the two ends. CDR3: CASSLGASSNTEAFF. CDR3 sequence (DNA): TGTGCCAGCAGCTTAGGGGCATCCTCGAACACTGAAGCTTTCTTT.

In regard to this clone: Different DNA sequences within this sample yield the same CDR3. This chain uses TRBV30 with TRBJ2-5; 14 nucleotides match TRBD2. The CDR3 sequence is 15 residues long. V lost 3 bases, J lost 3 bases, and 3 bases stayed unmatched. The germline CDR1 and CDR2 sequences are GTSNPN and SVGIG (reference sequence). The CDR3 DNA sequence: TGTGCCTGGAGCTTGGGACTAGCGGGGGAAGAGACCCAGTACTTC. It codes for CAWSLGLAGEETQYF.

The rearrangement joins TRBV6-1 to TRBJ2-7; TRBD1 might be the D (6 bases). CDR3 size: 15 residues. Deletions cut 2 bases from V and 6 bases from J, with 17 bases between. Germline CDR1 is MNHNS and CDR2 is SASEGT. The CDR3 region has the DNA TGTGCCAGCAGTGAACCTAGGAGCCAGGGGACCGAGCAGTACTTC. It encodes CASSEPRSQGTEQYF.

The chain has TRBV7-9 and TRBJ1-1; TRBD1 aligns across 7 bases. V lost 5 bases, J lost 0 bases, and 6 bases stayed unmatched. This CDR3 contains 15 residues. CDR1 and CDR2 from the germline V gene are SEHNR and FQNEAQ (reference sequence). The CDR3 loop is CASSPEDRMNTEAFF. Here the CDR3 DNA reads TGTGCCAGCAGCCCAGAGGACAGGATGAACACTGAAGCTTTCTTT.